A selection of T cell receptor beta chains follows, all from one sample in a study of response to subunit inactivated influenza vaccine. Each CDR3 protein is one row after TCRdb ran MiXCR on the RT-PCR reads. Seen here are around 200,000 distinct CDR3 sequences, 9.2% observed once, and the top ten hold approximately 11%. The material sequenced was non-naive T cells sorted from PBMCs, taken on the day of vaccination. All receptors derive from a man aged 45-65 years who received an inactivated influenza vaccine. Each CDR3 is given with its conserved first and last residue. A D gene is named only where the DNA matches it firmly. The size field is filled for only some rows; it gives once, few, many or a size class.

D | size | J | V | DNA | CDR3
TRBD1 | many | TRBJ1-6 | TRBV13 | TGTGCCAGCAGCTTGAGGACAGGGAACTATAATTCACCCCTCCACTTT | CASSLRTGNYNSPLHF
TRBD2 | NA | TRBJ2-3 | TRBV12-3/TRBV12-4 | TGTGCCAGCAGTCCAGGGACTAGCGGGGGGTTTACAGATACGCAGTATTTT | CASSPGTSGGFTDTQYF
NA | many | TRBJ2-1 | TRBV28 | TGTGCCAGCAGTTTATTGGGCGGAGGGGACAATGAGCAGTTCTTC | CASSLLGGGDNEQFF
NA | many | TRBJ2-3 | TRBV12-3/TRBV12-4 | TGTGCCAGCACCCAAGCCGCCACGCAGTATTTT | CASTQAATQYF
NA | NA | TRBJ1-1 | TRBV9 | TGTGCCAGCAGCGCCTCCGAGGGTACTGAAGCTTTCTTT | CASSASEGTEAFF
NA | NA | TRBJ2-7 | TRBV5-1 | TGCGCCAGCAGCTTGGTAGTGAACTCCTACGAGCAGTACTTC | CASSLVVNSYEQYF
NA | many | TRBJ1-1 | TRBV4-3 | TGCGCCAGCAGCCAAGAAGTAAACAGGAGGTCTGAAGCTTTCTTT | CASSQEVNRRSEAFF
NA | many | TRBJ1-5 | TRBV4-3 | TGCGCCAGCAGCCAAGAAGTATCTAGCAATCAGCCCCAGCATTTT | CASSQEVSSNQPQHF
NA | NA | TRBJ2-3 | TRBV24-1 | TGTGCCACCAGTGATTCTGGGGGCTGGGATACGCAGTATTTT | CATSDSGGWDTQYF
NA | many | TRBJ1-3 | TRBV12-3/TRBV12-4 | TGTGCCAGCAGACCTCCCGGGACGGGAACCTCTGGAAACACCATATATTTT | CASRPPGTGTSGNTIYF
NA | few | TRBJ2-5 | TRBV11-3 | TGTGCCAGCAGCTTAGATTTTGGCAGGGGAGAGACCCAGTACTTC | CASSLDFGRGETQYF
NA | few | TRBJ1-5 | TRBV6-2/TRBV6-3 | TGTGCCAGCAGTTACAATGAATATCAGCCCCAGCATTTT | CASSYNEYQPQHF
TRBD1 | few | TRBJ2-1 | TRBV9 | TGTGCCAGCAGCGTAGTGGGGACAGGTACGAATGAGCAGTTCTTC | CASSVVGTGTNEQFF
TRBD2 | many | TRBJ2-2 | TRBV28 | TGTGCCAGCAGCATAGCGGGGCGAACAACCGGGGAGCTGTTTTTT | CASSIAGRTTGELFF
TRBD2 | many | TRBJ2-7 | TRBV29-1 | TGCAGCGTTGAAACGGGTACTAGCGAGACCTACGAGCAGTACTTC | CSVETGTSETYEQYF
TRBD2 | NA | TRBJ2-7 | TRBV20-1 | TGCAGTGCCCTAGCGGAGACACCCTACGAGCAGTACTTC | CSALAETPYEQYF
NA | once | TRBJ2-7 | TRBV30 | TGTGCCTGGAGTGTAGGATTTGCGGGTCCCTACGAGCAGTACTTC | CAWSVGFAGPYEQYF
NA | few | TRBJ2-5 | TRBV5-4 | TGTGCCAGCAGCTTGGGGGTCAGCCAAGAGACCCAGTACTTC | CASSLGVSQETQYF
NA | few | TRBJ2-5 | TRBV5-1 | TGCGCCAGCAGTCCCGGCGGGGCCAGGGAGACCCAGTACTTC | CASSPGGARETQYF
NA | NA | TRBJ1-1 | TRBV11-3 | TGTGCCAGCAGCTTAGTTCGGGATAGCAAAGCTTTCTTT | CASSLVRDSKAFF
TRBD1 | NA | TRBJ2-7 | TRBV5-5 | TGTGCCAGCAGCTTGGAAGTCCAGGGGGCCTACGAGCAGTACTTC | CASSLEVQGAYEQYF
TRBD1 | NA | TRBJ1-2 | TRBV24-1 | TGTGCCACCAGTGGGGACCCCCTTGGGGACAGGCCCTTCTATGGCTACACCTTC | CATSGDPLGDRPFYGYTF
NA | few | TRBJ1-4 | TRBV6-6 | TGTGCCAGCAGTTACTCCCCCGGGTCGCTGTTTTTT | CASSYSPGSLFF
NA | few | TRBJ2-3 | TRBV4-3 | TGCGCCAGCAGCCAAGATCTTGGGGCGCGGGTAGCCACAGATACGCAGTATTTT | CASSQDLGARVATDTQYF
TRBD2 | many | TRBJ2-1 | TRBV10-3 | TGTGCCATCTTCGGGGGGCTAGCGGGAGACAGTGAGCAGTTCTTC | CAIFGGLAGDSEQFF